These 15 T cell receptor beta chains originate from one sample sequenced in a study of blood T cell repertoires in COVID-19. TCRdb's table, derived via immunoSEQ multiplex PCR, lists solely in-frame clones and lacks some. The sample gives around 60,000 clones, around 80% of which show up once; roughly 6.9% is in the top ten. Sequencing used peripheral blood. These receptors were taken from a man between 60 and 75 years old with acute or convalescent COVID-19.

The chain links TRBV5-5 to TRBJ2-3; possible D gene TRBD2, 5 bases. The V end lost 0 bases, the J end lost 4 bases, and 15 bases lay between the germline ends. Germline CDR1 and CDR2: SGHKS and YYEKEE (reference sequence). The CDR3 spans 16 residues. For the CDR3, the DNA is TGTGCCAGCAGCTTGGGAGAGGGTATCCTCTCAGATACGCAGTATTTT. It encodes CASSLGEGILSDTQYF.

The chain uses TRBV11-2 and TRBJ1-3; a possible D gene is TRBD1 (5 bases). Looked up from germline, CDR1 is SGHAT and CDR2 is FQNNGV. Trimming took 4 bases from V and 4 from J, leaving 20 bases between them. CDR3 length: 17 amino acids. CDR3: CASSSPWGEPSGNTIYF. The CDR3 region has the DNA TGTGCCAGCAGCTCCCCGTGGGGGGAACCTTCCGGAAACACCATATATTTT.

The rearrangement uses TRBV9 and TRBJ1-5, with D possibly matching TRBD1 (6 bases). Germline-derived CDR1 and CDR2 are SGDLS and YYNGEE. The ends were cut back, 0 bases at V and 7 bases at J, with 11 bases in the middle. The CDR3 extends over 14 amino acids. The CDR3 spells CASSVGGHGQPQHF. CDR3 sequence (DNA): TGTGCCAGCAGCGTAGGGGGGCATGGGCAGCCCCAGCATTTT.

V and J are TRBV4-2 and TRBJ2-3; the match to TRBD2 covers 8 bases. Trimming cost V 1 base and J 4 bases; bases outside gene matches: 7. Germline-derived CDR1 and CDR2 are LGHNA and YNFKEQ. The CDR3 covers 16 residues. The CDR3 loop is CASSQGSGGVPDTQYF. CDR3 sequence (DNA): TGTGCCAGCAGCCAAGGCTCGGGGGGGGTACCAGATACGCAGTATTTT.

The chain couples TRBV4-2 to TRBJ2-1, with D unclear. CDR3 length: 14 amino acids. V gave up 0 bases and J gave up 14 bases, with 17 bases separating them. Germline CDR1 reads LGHNA; CDR2 reads YNFKEQ. DNA of the CDR3: TGTGCCAGCAGCCAAGACGGCGTGGCTAGAGCTGAGTTCTTC. It translates to CASSQDGVARAEFF.

The V and J genes are TRBV7-9 and TRBJ1-6; D may be TRBD1 (6 bases). Germline assignment: CDR1 SEHNR and CDR2 FQNEAQ (reference sequence). V shed 5 bases and J shed 5 bases, with 13 bases lying between them. The CDR3 is made up of 15 amino acids. The CDR3 sequence: CASSQPRGNNSPLHF. CDR3 nucleotides: TGTGCCAGCAGCCAGCCCAGGGGAAATAATTCACCCCTCCACTTT.

This clone was detected once. The chain carries TRBV6-5 and TRBJ2-1, with 11 bases aligning to TRBD2. The length of the CDR3 is 14 residues. Germline loops: CDR1 MNHEY, CDR2 SVGAGI. With 8 bases clipped from V and 6 bases from J, the junction kept 6 bases outside the gene matches. The CDR3 DNA reads as TGTGCCAGCCGTCTAGCGGGGGGCCGCAATGAGCAGTTCTTC. Translating gives CASRLAGGRNEQFF.

This chain connects TRBV6-5 to TRBJ1-6; 8 nucleotides line up with TRBD1. Germline lookup yields CDR1 MNHEY and CDR2 SVGAGI. The CDR3 has 15 amino acids. The junction had 6 bases not matched to a gene; V was cut back by 5 bases and J by 6 bases. CDR3 loop: CASSPTGQVNSPLHF. DNA of the CDR3: TGTGCCAGCAGTCCCACGGGACAGGTTAATTCACCCCTCCACTTT.

This chain links TRBV25-1 with TRBJ2-7; TRBD1 matches at 9 bases. CDR1 and CDR2 (germline): MGHDK, SYGVNS. CDR3 size: 13 residues. V lost 7 bases to trimming and J lost 7 bases; unmatched junction nucleotides: 8. The CDR3 DNA sequence: TGTGCCAGCAAGGGGACAGGGCAAGGGGAGCAGTACTTC. It encodes CASKGTGQGEQYF.

The V call is TRBV30, the J call TRBJ1-5, with D unresolved. V was trimmed by 2 bases and J by 0 bases, leaving 5 bases between them. This CDR3 is built from 13 residues. CDR1 is GTSNPN, CDR2 SVGIG, per germline (reference sequence). Here the CDR3 DNA reads TGTGCCTGGAGTCAGTATAGCAATCAGCCCCAGCATTTT. Protein product: CAWSQYSNQPQHF.

The chain combines TRBV7-3 with TRBJ2-3; D might be TRBD1 (5 bases). The CDR3 runs to 13 residues. V was clipped by 1 base and J by 9 bases, with 11 bases between them. Germline CDR1 SGHTA, CDR2 FQGTGA. The DNA of the CDR3 is TGTGCCAGCAGCTTAATCGACAGCAGGACGCAGTATTTT. This translates into CASSLIDSRTQYF.

The chain joins TRBV14 to TRBJ2-1; D not resolved. V was clipped by 4 bases and J by 9 bases, with 16 bases between them. CDR1 and CDR2 (germline): SGHDN, FVKESK. This CDR3 spans 14 amino acids. The CDR3: CASSPRVLPFEQFF. In DNA form, the CDR3 reads TGTGCCAGCAGCCCCCGGGTCCTACCATTTGAGCAGTTCTTC.

This chain connects TRBV25-1 to TRBJ1-1; perhaps TRBD1 as D (5 bases). The CDR3 runs to 12 residues. CDR1 is MGHDK, CDR2 SYGVNS, per germline. The V end was cut by 5 bases, the J end by 7 bases, with 11 bases between. The CDR3 region is CASSLVGVEAFF. The CDR3 DNA reads as TGTGCCAGCAGTCTCGTAGGGGTTGAAGCTTTCTTT.

The chain combines TRBV13 with TRBJ1-2; no clear D gene. The CDR3 is 13 amino acids. V lost 2 bases, J lost 4 bases, and 8 bases lay in between. Germline V CDR1 and CDR2: PRHDT, FYEKMQ (reference sequence). The CDR3 DNA is TGTGCCAGCAGCTTATACAGCCGCTATGGCTACACCTTC. This encodes CASSLYSRYGYTF.

This sequence joins TRBV7-9 and TRBJ2-3; D perhaps matches TRBD2 (5 bases). The CDR3 extends over 16 amino acids. Germline-derived CDR1 and CDR2 are SEHNR and FQNEAQ (reference sequence). With 1 base removed from V and 2 bases from J, the gap between germline ends came to 13 bases. For the CDR3, the DNA is TGTGCCAGCAGCTTAGGGCAGGACTGGTCCACAGATACGCAGTATTTT. It yields the protein CASSLGQDWSTDTQYF.